This T cell receptor (beta chain) stems from a study of blood T cells in healthy people across ages. Broader study findings: Significant beta diversity loss was already apparent by age approximately 38, declining roughly linearly.

No fewer than 6 million PBMCs went into each sample. In its sample, this clonotype was seen a few times. The antigen is undetermined. The CDR3 is 18 residues long. The germline V gene has CDR1 SGDLS and CDR2 YYNGEE. Through a sample-barcoded 5' primer and a J-beta primer mix, a second PCR was run for roughly 7 to 11 cycles. TCRdb processed the 5' RACE reads anew with MiXCR; each CDR3 protein has one entry. The repertoire consists of fewer than 1,200,000 distinct CDR3 sequences, with approximately 26% occurring once and the leading ten covering approximately 0.79%. These sequences were also reported in another study, on T cells of mothers and their children. That source adds: Sample barcodes and 2-4 random nucleotides were added by the M1S primer of the second PCR.

V gene TRBV9 combines with J gene TRBJ2-5; TRBD2 might be the D (6 bases). The J call may be incorrect, as the DNA end agrees better with TRBJ2-1. Sequenced material: blood. The source of this sequence is a girl aged 2 to 9 in good health. CDR3 sequence reads: CASSARVARDSKPHEQFF. The CDR3 DNA is TGTGCCAGCAGCGCAAGGGTAGCCCGGGACTCCAAACCCCATGAGCAGTTCTTC.